This T cell receptor (beta chain) was sequenced for a study of cytomegalovirus exposure and HLA in healthy donors. Study-level results: There were reportedly fewer N-insertions in an Asian-associated ancestry cluster than the approximately 670-donor mean, in a later analysis. In vitro, a few CMV-associated chains proved specific for CMV antigens. As a later analysis revealed, most CMV-associated TCR beta chains appeared HLA-restricted.

Comments on this clone: What it recognizes is unknown.

CDR3 length: 11 residues. V shed 3 bases and J shed 8 bases, with 10 bases lying between them. Germline CDR1 reads DFQATT; CDR2 reads SNEGSKA (reference sequence). A multiplex PCR was run with 60 Vbeta primers and 13 Jbeta primers. Using immunoSEQ multiplex PCR, the repertoire was profiled, and TCRdb retains in-frame clones only, with some absent. The table has about 82,000 clones, approximately 74% seen once. This TCR came from a woman between 45 and 65 years old in good health and CMV-seropositive. The specimen was PBMCs. The rearrangement uses TRBV20-1 and TRBJ1-2; no reliable D call. CDR3 coding DNA: TGCAGTGCTAGTAACACACAGGGCTACACCTTC. It is translated as CSASNTQGYTF.